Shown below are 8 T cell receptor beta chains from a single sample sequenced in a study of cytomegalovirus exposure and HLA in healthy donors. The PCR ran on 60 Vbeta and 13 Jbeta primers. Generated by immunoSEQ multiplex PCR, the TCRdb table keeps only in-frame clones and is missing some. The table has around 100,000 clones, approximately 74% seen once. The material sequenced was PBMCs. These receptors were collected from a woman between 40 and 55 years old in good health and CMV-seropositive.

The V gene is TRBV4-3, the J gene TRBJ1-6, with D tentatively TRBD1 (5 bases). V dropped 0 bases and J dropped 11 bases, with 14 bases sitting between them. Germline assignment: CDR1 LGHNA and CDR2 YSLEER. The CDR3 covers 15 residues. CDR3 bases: TGCGCCAGCAGCCAAGATCGGGCCATCAGGGCACCCCTCCACTTT. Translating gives CASSQDRAIRAPLHF.

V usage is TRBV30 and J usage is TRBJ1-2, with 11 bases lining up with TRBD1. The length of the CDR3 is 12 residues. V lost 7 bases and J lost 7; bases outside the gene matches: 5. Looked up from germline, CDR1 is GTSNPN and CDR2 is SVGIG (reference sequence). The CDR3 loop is CALSGTGGGYTF. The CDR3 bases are TGTGCCTTGTCCGGGACAGGGGGTGGCTACACCTTC.

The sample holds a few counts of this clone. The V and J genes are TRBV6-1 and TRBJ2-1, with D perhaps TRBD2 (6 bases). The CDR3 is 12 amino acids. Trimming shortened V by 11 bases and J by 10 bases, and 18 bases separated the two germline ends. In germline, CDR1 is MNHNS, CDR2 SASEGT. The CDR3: CAGRTLTREQFF. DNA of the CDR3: TGTGCCGGGAGGACTCTAACTAGGGAGCAGTTCTTC.

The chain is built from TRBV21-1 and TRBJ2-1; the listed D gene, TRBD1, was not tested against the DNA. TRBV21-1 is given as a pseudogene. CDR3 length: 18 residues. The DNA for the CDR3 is TGTGCCAGCAGCAACCTCGGACAGGAAGGCTTATTGTTCAATGAGCAGTTCTTC. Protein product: CASSNLGQEGLLFNEQFF.

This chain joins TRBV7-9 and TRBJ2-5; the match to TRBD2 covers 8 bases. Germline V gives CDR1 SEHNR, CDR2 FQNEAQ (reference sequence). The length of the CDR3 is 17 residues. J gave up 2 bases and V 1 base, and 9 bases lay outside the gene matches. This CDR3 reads CASSLGPAGGGQETQYF. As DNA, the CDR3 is TGTGCCAGCAGCTTAGGACCCGCCGGCGGGGGGCAAGAGACCCAGTACTTC.

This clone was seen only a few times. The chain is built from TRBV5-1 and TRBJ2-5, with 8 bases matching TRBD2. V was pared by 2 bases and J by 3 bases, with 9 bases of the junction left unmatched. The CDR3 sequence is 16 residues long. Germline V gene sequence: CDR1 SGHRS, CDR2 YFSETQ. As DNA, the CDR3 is TGCGCCAGCAGCTTCCAGCGGGAGAAGGGCGAAGAGACCCAGTACTTC. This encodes CASSFQREKGEETQYF. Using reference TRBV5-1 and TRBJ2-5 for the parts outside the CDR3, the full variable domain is KAGVTQTPRYLIKTRGQQVTLSCSPISGHRSVSWYQQTPGQGLQFLFEYFSETQRNKGNFPGRFSGRQFSNSRSEMNVSTLELGDSALYLCASSFQREKGEETQYFGPGTRLLVL.

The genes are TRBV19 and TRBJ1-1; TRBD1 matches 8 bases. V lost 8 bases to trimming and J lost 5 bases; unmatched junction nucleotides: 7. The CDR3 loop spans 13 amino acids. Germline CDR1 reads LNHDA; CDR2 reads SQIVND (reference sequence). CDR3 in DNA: TGTGCCAGTGTTGGCAGGGGGCGAACTGAAGCTTTCTTT. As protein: CASVGRGRTEAFF.

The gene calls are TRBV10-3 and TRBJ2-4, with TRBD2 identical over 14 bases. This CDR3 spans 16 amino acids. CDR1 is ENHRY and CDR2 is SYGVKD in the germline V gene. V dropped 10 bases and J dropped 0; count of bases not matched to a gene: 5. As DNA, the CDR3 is TGTGCCACCGGGACTAGCGGGAGTTTAGCCAAAAACATTCAGTACTTC. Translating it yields CATGTSGSLAKNIQYF.